These 2 T cell receptor beta chains originate from one sample sequenced in a study of blood T cell repertoires in COVID-19. TCRdb's copy holds only in-frame clones and misses some; the assay was immunoSEQ multiplex PCR. The sample contains about 150,000 clones, about four fifths of which appear only once. Sequencing was carried out using peripheral blood. All receptors derive from a human donor with acute or convalescent COVID-19. The donor label of this sample is uncertain.

This clone was seen a handful of times. CDR3 sequence reads: CASSQRGQNNSPLHF. CDR3 DNA: TGTGCCAGCTCACAACGGGGACAGAATAATTCACCCCTCCACTTT. J is TRBJ1-6 and V is TRBV18; 7 bases align to TRBD1. The CDR3 sequence is 15 residues long. The ends lost 4 bases at V and 5 bases at J; junction bases unmatched: 5. CDR1 KGHSH and CDR2 LQKENI come from the germline V gene.

The V gene is TRBV2, the J gene TRBJ1-4; 9 nucleotides line up with TRBD1. There are 14 residues in the CDR3. CDR1 and CDR2 from the germline V gene are SNHLY and FYNNEI. The V and J ends lost 6 bases and 7 bases, in that order; junction bases with no gene match: 6. CDR3 sequence reads: CASRPPGQGEKLFF. CDR3 DNA: TGTGCCAGCAGACCCCCGGGACAGGGTGAAAAACTGTTTTTT.